This T cell receptor (beta chain) was identified during a study of blood T cell repertoires in COVID-19 (dated by TCRdb to 2018 to 2021). As for the study more broadly: Samples from collaborators originated in the United States, Italy and Spain and spanned both the acute and convalescent phases of COVID-19. The prospective study material was composed of cDNA or gDNA derived from T cells, B-cell-depleted T cells, or PBMCs. Samples came from the ongoing ImmuneRACE study (first 160 participants) plus 1,254 subjects from 6 global collaborators. Where available, HLA class I and class II types were obtained from metadata supplied by the sample provider rather than from assay-based typing. The repertoires were released in a freely available public database intended as a resource for research on the immune response to SARS-CoV-2. Deeply sampled blood TCRbeta repertoires from subjects exposed to, actively infected with, or recovered from COVID-19 were included in the dataset. The sample metadata nearly always contained a de-identified subject ID, COVID-19 status, age in years and sex. The research as a whole found: The amount of clinical and demographic metadata varied by source and participant and was provided uncurated.

The immunoSEQ Assay, a bias-controlled multiplex PCR, was used to amplify TCRbeta CDR3 regions from genomic DNA. In the source study's methods: Within the assay, amplification of reference gene primers was used to estimate how many nucleated cells each sample contained. To quantify the absolute abundance of each unique TCRbeta CDR3 rearrangement, sequence reads were collapsed and filtered. For each sample, productive Simpson clonality was calculated as the square root of Simpson's diversity index across productive rearrangements. TCRdb mirrors the immuneACCESS table, restricted to in-frame sequences. Some clones are absent from its copies; in checked studies, under half trace to an unresolved V gene, and the reason for the others is unknown. That table gives V, J and clone size, and the DNA gave D and trimming. The sample table shows more than 70,000 clones, and 80% are seen once. The ten largest make up about 9.3% of the sample.

The germline V gene supplies CDR1 SGHTA and CDR2 FQGNSA. V was cut back by 4 bases and J by 2 bases, leaving a gap of 2 bases between them. Counted from cysteine to phenylalanine, this CDR3 has 11 amino acids. Here the CDR3 DNA is all that survives: 33 bases in frame from base 1. The collaborating institutions used their own protocols to collect whole blood in K2EDTA tubes. For TCRbeta analysis, collaborators shipped samples in one of three forms: frozen whole blood, isolated PBMCs, or DNA extracted from either of those sample types. Points on this clone: Its antigen target is currently unknown. No qualities accompany the bases; no much larger clone lies one base away.

The sequenced material came from peripheral blood. The chain couples TRBV7-2 to TRBJ2-5, with the D gene not clear enough to name. The receptor was derived from a woman aged 70-85 years with acute or convalescent COVID-19. The DNA reads as follows: TGTGCCAGCAGCTCACAAGAGACCCAGTACTTC. This translates into CASSSQETQYF.